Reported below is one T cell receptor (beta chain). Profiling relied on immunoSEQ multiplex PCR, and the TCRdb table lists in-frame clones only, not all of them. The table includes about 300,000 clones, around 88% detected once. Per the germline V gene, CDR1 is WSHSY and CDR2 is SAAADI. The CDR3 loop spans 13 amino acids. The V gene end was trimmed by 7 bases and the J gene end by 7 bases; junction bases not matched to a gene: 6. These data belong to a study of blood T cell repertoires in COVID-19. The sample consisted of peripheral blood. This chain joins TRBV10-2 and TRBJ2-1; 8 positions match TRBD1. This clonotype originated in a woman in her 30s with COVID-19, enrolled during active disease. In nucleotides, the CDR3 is TGCGCCAGCACGAAACAGGGGGGTAATGAGCAGTTCTTC. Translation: CASTKQGGNEQFF.